These 18 T cell receptor beta chains came from one sample sequenced in a study of a mutant IDH1 vaccine in newly diagnosed glioma. The data were produced by immunoSEQ multiplex PCR, yet TCRdb's version contains in-frame clones alone and is incomplete. The table lists tens of thousands of clones, around 87% of them singletons. No antigen is known for these receptors. Time point meaning: week 35, safety follow-up. With topical imiquimod, each dose of the vaccine consisted of 300 ug of mutant IDH1 20-mer peptide. The sample was PBMCs, taken from a glioma patient whose treatment included an IDH1 peptide vaccine. The source of these receptors is a man aged 30 to 45 with glioma.

The CDR3 DNA sequence: TGCAGTGCTAGGGACGAAGAAGCTTTCTTT. Its protein is CSARDEEAFF. The chain uses TRBV20-1 and TRBJ1-1; D not certain. CDR1 is DFQATT, CDR2 SNEGSKA, per germline (reference sequence). The CDR3 covers 10 residues. V shed 3 bases and J shed 8 bases, with 7 bases lying between them.

This chain joins TRBV5-1 and TRBJ1-1; no definite D call. Trimming cost V 0 bases and J 1 base, with 16 bases left between them. Per the germline V gene, CDR1 is SGHRS and CDR2 is YFSETQ. The CDR3 runs 17 residues. This CDR3 reads CASSLGSAESPNTEAFF. The CDR3 DNA reads as TGCGCCAGCAGCTTGGGGTCGGCGGAGTCACCGAACACTGAAGCTTTCTTT.

The CDR3 nucleotides read TGTGCCAGCAGCTTGGAAACGGGACAGGGGAAAAATTCACCCCTCCACTTT. This encodes CASSLETGQGKNSPLHF. The J gene is TRBJ1-6, the V gene TRBV5-4; 10 nucleotides align to TRBD1. V shed 0 bases, J shed 7 bases, and the junction held 7 bases outside the gene matches. In germline, CDR1 is SGHNT, CDR2 YYREEE (reference sequence). This CDR3 contains 17 residues. Based on the CDR3 plus reference TRBV5-4 and TRBJ1-6, the full variable domain is ETGVTQSPTHLIKTRGQQVTLRCSSQSGHNTVSWYQQALGQGPQFIFQYYREEENGRGNFPPRFSGLQFPNYSSELNVNALELDDSALYLCASSLETGQGKNSPLHFGNGTRLTVT.

The rearrangement joins TRBV7-9 to TRBJ2-7, with TRBD1 identical over 9 bases. V was clipped by 5 bases and J by 2 bases; unmatched bases: 13. The V gene's germline CDR1 is SEHNR and CDR2 FQNEAQ (reference sequence). The CDR3 has 17 amino acids. The CDR3 DNA reads TGTGCCAGCAGCCAAGAAGGTCGGGACAGGGCCCCCTACGAGCAGTACTTC. It specifies CASSQEGRDRAPYEQYF.

The CDR3 here is CSVEVTDNNEQFF. The CDR3 bases are TGCAGCGTTGAAGTTACAGATAACAATGAGCAGTTCTTC. The chain combines TRBV29-1 with TRBJ2-1; D ambiguous. Germline loops: CDR1 SQVTM, CDR2 ANQGSEA. This CDR3 region has 13 residues. The V and J ends lost 1 base and 5 bases respectively, with 9 bases between them.

The gene calls are TRBV6-6 and TRBJ2-7; 11 bases match TRBD1. J gave up 2 bases and V 4 bases, and 7 bases lay outside the gene matches. The CDR3 is 16 residues long. The V gene's germline CDR1 is MNHNY and CDR2 SVGAGI (reference sequence). In DNA, the CDR3 is TGTGCCAGCAGTTGGGGGGACAGGGGGAAACCCTACGAGCAGTACTTC. The encoded protein is CASSWGDRGKPYEQYF.

V usage is TRBV28 and J usage is TRBJ2-7; 8 bases match TRBD1. There are 15 residues in the CDR3. The V segment lost 2 bases and the J segment 7 bases; nucleotides outside the gene matches: 10. Germline V gives CDR1 MDHEN, CDR2 SYDVKM. This CDR3 is CASSLRGQGAREQYF. CDR3 in DNA: TGTGCCAGCAGTTTACGGGGGCAGGGGGCGAGAGAGCAGTACTTC.

The genes are TRBV7-6 and TRBJ2-2, with TRBD1 matching 12 bases. Germline CDR1 is SGHVS and CDR2 is FNYEAQ. Trimming took 2 bases from V and 17 from J; bases not matched to a gene: 6. This CDR3 has 13 amino acids. The CDR3 coding sequence is TGTGCCAGCAGCTTACTCCCGGGACAGGGGGCATTTTTT. This gives the protein CASSLLPGQGAFF.

The V gene is TRBV28, the J gene TRBJ1-2; maybe TRBD1 (6 bases). With 10 bases removed from V and 2 bases from J, the gap between germline ends came to 14 bases. Germline CDR1 is MDHEN and CDR2 is SYDVKM. The CDR3 has 13 amino acids. The CDR3 coding sequence is TGTGCCACCATGGACAGATACAACTATGGCTACACCTTC. This codes for CATMDRYNYGYTF.

V usage is TRBV7-3 and J usage is TRBJ1-2, with D possibly matching TRBD1 (5 bases). The CDR3 spans 14 residues. The V gene's germline CDR1 is SGHTA and CDR2 FQGTGA. V shed 5 bases and J shed 4 bases, with 14 bases lying between them. The DNA of the CDR3 is TGTGCCAGCAGCCCCGATCCAACAGGCTATGGCTACACCTTC. Translating it yields CASSPDPTGYGYTF.

The chain carries TRBV4-2 and TRBJ1-3; D is undetermined. V was shortened by 1 base and J by 4 bases, with 5 bases between the two germline ends. This CDR3 has 13 amino acids. Germline lookup yields CDR1 LGHNA and CDR2 YNFKEQ. The CDR3 region has the DNA TGTGCCAGCAGCCAAGTTGCGGGAAACACCATATATTTT. Translation: CASSQVAGNTIYF.

The chain combines TRBV7-2 with TRBJ2-7; 11 nucleotides line up with TRBD1. Germline V CDR1 and CDR2: SGHTA, FQGNSA. The junction had 12 bases not matched to a gene; V was cut back by 4 bases and J by 4 bases. The CDR3 is 17 residues long. CDR3 sequence: CASSSELGQGAFYEQYF. The DNA of the CDR3 is TGTGCCAGCAGCTCAGAACTTGGACAGGGGGCTTTTTACGAGCAGTACTTC.

V usage is TRBV5-1 and J usage is TRBJ2-5; TRBD2 is a possible D gene (5 bases). V was pared by 0 bases and J by 9 bases, with 9 bases between. There are 12 residues in the CDR3. CDR1 and CDR2 from the germline V gene are SGHRS and YFSETQ. The DNA of the CDR3 is TGCGCCAGCAGCTTGGGGTCAGCGGCCCAGTACTTC. Translated: CASSLGSAAQYF.

This clone was seen only a few times. The rearrangement uses TRBV7-9 and TRBJ2-2, with D tentatively TRBD1 (5 bases). CDR3 size: 13 residues. Germline V gene lookup returns CDR1 SEHNR and CDR2 FQNEAQ (reference sequence). The germline V and J ends were trimmed by 1 base and 6 bases, with 6 bases remaining between them. As DNA, the CDR3 is TGTGCCAGCAGCTTAGAAGGGGCCGGGGAGCTGTTTTTT. Residues: CASSLEGAGELFF.

This chain links TRBV7-3 with TRBJ2-1; 10 positions agree with TRBD2. The CDR3 length is 14 residues. Germline V lookup: CDR1 SGHTA, CDR2 FQGTGA. J lost 6 bases, V lost 4 bases, and 3 bases had no gene match. The CDR3 region is CASSSGLAPNEQFF. The CDR3 DNA is TGTGCCAGCAGCTCGGGACTAGCGCCCAATGAGCAGTTCTTC.

This chain joins TRBV5-8 and TRBJ2-3, with D unclear. Deletions cut 4 bases from V and 3 bases from J, with 18 bases between. The germline CDR1 and CDR2 sequences are SGHTS and YDEGEE. There are 16 residues in the CDR3. In nucleotides, the CDR3 is TGTGCCAGCAGCATTGGTCGGTATGAATGGACAGATACGCAGTATTTT. Translation: CASSIGRYEWTDTQYF.

The rearrangement links TRBV27 to TRBJ2-7, with 9 bases identical to TRBD2. Germline V gene lookup returns CDR1 MNHEY and CDR2 SMNVEV (reference sequence). The CDR3 is 15 amino acids. V lost 6 bases, J lost 2 bases, and 8 bases stayed unmatched. The CDR3 DNA sequence: TGTGCCAGCAGCCCCGCGGGAGGGACAACCTACGAGCAGTACTTC. It yields the protein CASSPAGGTTYEQYF.

The chain links TRBV2 to TRBJ2-7; TRBD1 agrees at 7 bases. This CDR3 region has 12 residues. Germline values: CDR1 SNHLY, CDR2 FYNNEI. V lost 3 bases, J lost 5 bases, and 1 base stayed unmatched. This chain's CDR3 is CASSDQGDEQYF. In nucleotides, the CDR3 is TGTGCCAGCAGTGACCAGGGGGACGAGCAGTACTTC.